Below are 15 T cell receptor beta chains sequenced from a single sample in a study of T cells in Graves' hyperthyroidism and ophthalmopathy. TCR beta CDR3 regions were amplified from RNA. During a first-round RT-PCR of the TCR CDR3, the HTBI primer set was used. TCRdb analysed the multiplex PCR reads with MiXCR anew, one entry per CDR3 protein. The sample carries 300,000 to 450,000 distinct CDR3 sequences, around 25% recorded once. What was sequenced was blood. The receptors come from a man aged 50-59 years with Graves' hyperthyroidism.

The chain links TRBV11-1 to TRBJ1-1, with D uncertain. Trimming cost V 5 bases and J 11 bases, with 12 bases left between them. Germline CDR1 reads SGHAT; CDR2 reads FQDESV (reference sequence). This CDR3 spans 11 amino acids. The CDR3 reads CASSPGRLAFF. Written as DNA, the CDR3 is TGTGCCAGCAGCCCCGGACGTTTGGCTTTCTTT.

In regard to this clonotype: The junction differs from germline at one of its ends, possibly a read error. The chain uses TRBV4-2 and TRBJ1-6; tentative D call: TRBD1 (6 bases). The CDR3 runs 16 residues. From germline, CDR1 is LGHNA and CDR2 YNFKEQ. CDR3 in DNA: TGTGCCAGCAGCCCCGGTTCGGGGGGCCGTAATTCACCCCTCCATTTT. Amino acid sequence: CASSPGSGGRNSPLHF.

About this clonotype: Since a much larger clone is just one base distant, this may be a read error. The V and J genes are TRBV12-3 or TRBV12-4 and TRBJ1-3; 7 nucleotides agree with TRBD1. CDR3 length: 14 residues. CDR3 DNA: TGTGCCAGCATCCAGGGGGGAAGTGGAAACACCTTATATTTT. Its translation: CASIQGGSGNTLYF.

V gene TRBV6-1 combines with J gene TRBJ2-7; TRBD1 aligns across 7 bases. Germline V gene data show CDR1 as MNHNS and CDR2 as SASEGT. This CDR3 contains 16 residues. V was pared by 8 bases and J by 7 bases, with 20 bases of the junction left unmatched. The CDR3 spells CASHRGRASSLIEQYF. For the CDR3, the DNA is TGTGCCAGCCACAGGGGTCGTGCCTCATCCCTTATTGAGCAGTACTTC.

This clonotype was detected only a few times. At one end the junction does not follow the germline gene, possibly because of a read error. This sequence joins TRBV28 and TRBJ2-1; 12 positions agree with TRBD2. In germline, CDR1 is MDHEN, CDR2 SYDVKM. The CDR3 is 17 amino acids. The CDR3, as DNA: TGTGCCGGCAGTTCCCCCCTAGCGGGAGGGTCCTACAATGAGCAGTTCTTC. This translates into CAGSSPLAGGSYNEQFF.

This sequence joins TRBV14 and TRBJ2-2; unclear D gene. The CDR3 runs to 13 residues. V dropped 2 bases and J dropped 7 bases, with 8 bases sitting between them. Looked up from germline, CDR1 is SGHDN and CDR2 is FVKESK. The chain's CDR3 is CASSQLEYGELFF. The DNA of the CDR3 is TGTGCCAGCAGCCAACTTGAGTACGGGGAGCTGTTTTTT.

This clonotype has just a few counts. The chain employs TRBV6-6 and TRBJ2-1; maybe TRBD1 (6 bases). The CDR3 runs to 16 residues. Germline V CDR1 and CDR2: MNHNY, SVGAGI (reference sequence). Between the trimmed V and J ends, which lost 0 bases and 2 bases, there was a span of 11 bases. The CDR3 sequence is CASSYSIGQTYNEQFF. The CDR3 DNA is TGTGCCAGCAGTTACTCGATTGGACAGACCTACAATGAGCAGTTCTTC.

About this clonotype: This may be a read error: a much more frequent sequence differs by one nucleotide. The chain uses TRBV11-2 and TRBJ2-5, with D perhaps TRBD1 or TRBD2 (5 bases each). The CDR3 covers 14 residues. CDR1 SGHAT and CDR2 FQNNGV come from the germline V gene. The CDR3 spells CVSGPQGAQETQYF. The CDR3 region has the DNA TGTGTCAGCGGCCCCCAGGGTGCCCAAGAGACCCAGTACTTC.

J is TRBJ2-1 and V is TRBV7-2, with TRBD1 identical over 7 bases. From germline, CDR1 is SGHTA and CDR2 FQGNSA. The CDR3 covers 14 residues. V shed 4 bases and J 6 bases; nucleotides not matched to a gene: 6. The CDR3 nucleotides read TGTGCCAGCAGCTCAAACTACAGGGGCAATGAGCAGTTCTTC. Its protein product is CASSSNYRGNEQFF.

Ten or more counts support this clonotype. The gene calls are TRBV18 and TRBJ2-2; D gene unclear. The CDR3 is 15 amino acids. V lost 6 bases and J 3 bases, leaving 14 bases between the germline ends. The V gene's germline CDR1 is KGHSH and CDR2 LQKENI. The CDR3 sequence: CASSPRARDTGELFF. DNA of the CDR3: TGTGCCAGCTCCCCAAGAGCTCGGGACACCGGGGAGCTGTTTTTT.

The J gene is TRBJ2-1, the V gene TRBV10-3, with TRBD2 matching over 13 bases. Germline lookup yields CDR1 ENHRY and CDR2 SYGVKD. The CDR3 spans 14 residues. V trimming: 7 bases; J trimming: 8 bases; junction bases outside the gene matches: 5. The DNA for the CDR3 is TGTGCCATCAAAGGACTAGCGGGAGTCGATGAGCAGTTCTTC. Its protein product is CAIKGLAGVDEQFF.

This rearrangement joins TRBV7-3 to TRBJ2-2; TRBD2 matches at 9 bases. J gave up 6 bases and V 0 bases, and 5 bases lay outside the gene matches. Looked up from germline, CDR1 is SGHTA and CDR2 is FQGTGA. This CDR3 contains 16 residues. The CDR3 region is CASSLTGTSNAGELFF. The CDR3 DNA sequence: TGTGCCAGCAGCTTAACCGGGACTAGCAACGCCGGGGAGCTGTTTTTT.

This clonotype appeared many times. The chain couples TRBV11-2 to TRBJ2-5, with D maybe TRBD2 (5 bases). Trimming left V 6 bases short and J 7 bases short, with 12 bases between. CDR3 length: 12 residues. Germline V CDR1 and CDR2: SGHAT, FQNNGV. CDR3 residues: CASRRVDGTQYF. CDR3 nucleotide sequence: TGTGCCAGCAGGCGGGTCGATGGGACCCAGTACTTC.

This clonotype was counted a few times. V and J are TRBV19 and TRBJ1-2; the D is unclear. The CDR3 sequence is 12 residues long. CDR1 LNHDA and CDR2 SQIVND come from the germline V gene (reference sequence). Trimming stripped 6 bases from V and 9 bases from J, with 14 bases between. This CDR3 is CASRVAEASYTF. The CDR3 DNA reads as TGTGCCAGTAGGGTGGCTGAGGCTAGCTACACCTTC.

The V and J genes are TRBV15 and TRBJ2-3, with D possibly being TRBD2 (5 bases). V was clipped by 4 bases and J by 5 bases, with 13 bases between them. The CDR3 is made up of 14 amino acids. Germline CDR1 is LNHNV and CDR2 is YYDKDF (reference sequence). The CDR3, as DNA: TGTGCCACCAGCACCAGGACTGTCCAAGATACGCAGTATTTT. Translated, it gives CATSTRTVQDTQYF.